Listed below are T cell receptor beta chains from one sample, sequenced in a study of PD-1 blockade in classical Hodgkin lymphoma. Some clones are missing from TCRdb's copy, which holds only in-frame ones; the method was immunoSEQ multiplex PCR. The repertoire has tens of thousands of clones, more than 80% of them found once; the top ten carry about 9.4%. The input for sequencing was peripheral blood mononuclear cells (PBMCs), taken before the fourth cycle of nivolumab. Receptors originate from a human donor with classical Hodgkin lymphoma. Each CDR3 is given with its conserved first and last residue. A D gene is named only where the DNA matches it firmly. Size is omitted from some rows. Given values are once, few, many or a class for expanded clones.

CDR3 protein: CASSLGTEQYF
CDR3 DNA: TGTGCCAGCAGCTTAGGGACCGAGCAGTACTTC
V gene: TRBV5-6
D gene: NA
J gene: TRBJ2-7
clone size: NA

CDR3 protein: CAWSRFEDTEAFF
CDR3 DNA: TGTGCCTGGAGTAGGTTTGAGGACACTGAAGCTTTCTTT
V gene: TRBV30
D gene: NA
J gene: TRBJ1-1
clone size: few

CDR3 protein: CASSRRTGHTEAFF
CDR3 DNA: TGCGCCAGCAGCCGCCGGACAGGGCACACTGAAGCTTTCTTT
V gene: TRBV4-1
D gene: TRBD1
J gene: TRBJ1-1
clone size: NA

CDR3 protein: CASSPYSRDTDYEQYF
CDR3 DNA: TGTGCCAGCAGTCCTTACTCCCGGGACACAGACTACGAGCAGTACTTC
V gene: TRBV27
D gene: NA
J gene: TRBJ2-7
clone size: NA

CDR3 protein: CASSLVDQPQHF
CDR3 DNA: TGTGCCAGCAGCTTAGTGGATCAGCCCCAGCATTTT
V gene: TRBV7-8
D gene: NA
J gene: TRBJ1-5
clone size: NA

CDR3 protein: CASVLQDTQYF
CDR3 DNA: TGTGCCAGCGTACTCCAAGATACGCAGTATTTT
V gene: TRBV6-6
D gene: NA
J gene: TRBJ2-3
clone size: NA

CDR3 protein: CASTEWSWNNSPLHF
CDR3 DNA: TGTGCCAGCACCGAGTGGTCTTGGAATAATTCACCCCTCCACTTT
V gene: TRBV6-5
D gene: NA
J gene: TRBJ1-6
clone size: NA

CDR3 protein: CASSEDRGATEAFF
CDR3 DNA: TGTGCCAGCAGTGAAGACAGGGGGGCCACTGAAGCTTTCTTT
V gene: TRBV6-1
D gene: TRBD1
J gene: TRBJ1-1
clone size: NA

CDR3 protein: CASSEPGTGPQQFF
CDR3 DNA: TGTGCCAGCAGTGAACCCGGGACAGGGCCCCAGCAGTTCTTC
V gene: TRBV6-1
D gene: TRBD1
J gene: TRBJ2-1
clone size: NA

CDR3 protein: CASSLNNKGSPLHF
CDR3 DNA: TGTGCTAGCAGCTTAAATAACAAGGGTTCACCCCTCCACTTT
V gene: TRBV7-7
D gene: NA
J gene: TRBJ1-6
clone size: NA

CDR3 protein: CASSLFQGGPDSGANVLTF
CDR3 DNA: TGTGCCAGCAGTTTATTCCAAGGGGGTCCAGACTCTGGGGCCAACGTCCTGACTTTC
V gene: TRBV27
D gene: NA
J gene: TRBJ2-6
clone size: once

CDR3 protein: CATSRACGQSRGRNTEAFF
CDR3 DNA: TGTGCCACCAGCAGAGCTTGCGGACAGTCTCGTGGACGGAACACTGAAGCTTTCTTT
V gene: TRBV15
D gene: NA
J gene: TRBJ1-1
clone size: NA

CDR3 protein: CASGRGGLSGNTIYF
CDR3 DNA: TGTGCCAGCGGTAGAGGCGGACTCTCTGGAAACACCATATATTTT
V gene: TRBV6-1
D gene: NA
J gene: TRBJ1-3
clone size: NA

CDR3 protein: CASSYGQLNTEAFF
CDR3 DNA: TGTGCCAGCAGTTATGGTCAGTTGAACACTGAAGCTTTCTTT
V gene: TRBV6-5
D gene: NA
J gene: TRBJ1-1
clone size: NA

CDR3 protein: CAWSALGMAFF
CDR3 DNA: TGTGCCTGGAGTGCCCTAGGGATGGCTTTCTTT
V gene: TRBV30
D gene: NA
J gene: TRBJ1-1
clone size: NA

CDR3 protein: CASSLKGQNYGYTF
CDR3 DNA: TGTGCCAGCAGCTTAAAGGGCCAAAACTATGGCTACACCTTC
V gene: TRBV7-2
D gene: NA
J gene: TRBJ1-2
clone size: NA

CDR3 protein: CASSLDGSADEQYF
CDR3 DNA: TGTGCCAGCAGCTTAGACGGGTCCGCCGACGAGCAGTACTTC
V gene: TRBV7-6
D gene: NA
J gene: TRBJ2-7
clone size: NA

CDR3 protein: CSVETTGHYYGYTF
CDR3 DNA: TGCAGCGTCGAAACGACAGGGCACTACTATGGCTACACCTTC
V gene: TRBV29-1
D gene: TRBD1
J gene: TRBJ1-2
clone size: NA

CDR3 protein: CAWSGTGATGELFF
CDR3 DNA: TGTGCCTGGAGTGGGACAGGGGCCACCGGGGAGCTGTTTTTT
V gene: TRBV30
D gene: TRBD1
J gene: TRBJ2-2
clone size: NA

CDR3 protein: CASSLGTGSNEQFF
CDR3 DNA: TGTGCCAGCAGCCTCGGGACAGGGTCCAATGAGCAGTTCTTC
V gene: TRBV4-2
D gene: TRBD1
J gene: TRBJ2-1
clone size: NA

CDR3 protein: CASSQRGSGAMNTEAFF
CDR3 DNA: TGCGCCAGCAGCCAACGTGGGAGCGGGGCCATGAACACTGAAGCTTTCTTT
V gene: TRBV4-1
D gene: NA
J gene: TRBJ1-1
clone size: NA

CDR3 protein: CASRGGTANTGELFF
CDR3 DNA: TGCGCCAGCCGTGGCGGGACAGCGAACACCGGGGAGCTGTTTTTT
V gene: TRBV5-1
D gene: NA
J gene: TRBJ2-2
clone size: NA

CDR3 protein: CASSSGLDNEQFF
CDR3 DNA: TGCGCCAGCAGCTCGGGACTTGACAATGAGCAGTTCTTC
V gene: TRBV5-1
D gene: NA
J gene: TRBJ2-1
clone size: NA

CDR3 protein: CASSPERGVSGETQYF
CDR3 DNA: TGTGCCAGCAGCCCAGAGCGGGGGGTGAGTGGGGAGACCCAGTACTTC
V gene: TRBV13
D gene: TRBD2
J gene: TRBJ2-5
clone size: NA

CDR3 protein: CASSYWGGLRGELFF
CDR3 DNA: TGTGCCAGCAGTTATTGGGGGGGCCTGCGCGGGGAGCTGTTTTTT
V gene: TRBV27
D gene: NA
J gene: TRBJ2-2
clone size: NA

CDR3 protein: CASSQIWAYNEQFF
CDR3 DNA: TGCGCCAGCAGTCAAATATGGGCCTACAATGAGCAGTTCTTC
V gene: TRBV10-2
D gene: NA
J gene: TRBJ2-1
clone size: NA

CDR3 protein: CASSLREPGDTQYF
CDR3 DNA: TGTGCCAGCTCACTACGGGAACCCGGTGATACGCAGTATTTT
V gene: TRBV18
D gene: NA
J gene: TRBJ2-3
clone size: once

CDR3 protein: CASSPRGTQYF
CDR3 DNA: TGTGCCAGCAGTCCCCGGGGGACCCAGTACTTC
V gene: TRBV6-5
D gene: NA
J gene: TRBJ2-5
clone size: NA

CDR3 protein: CASLRTGTQVNGYTF
CDR3 DNA: TGTGCCTCACTTCGGACAGGGACGCAAGTAAATGGCTACACCTTC
V gene: TRBV2
D gene: TRBD1
J gene: TRBJ1-2
clone size: NA

CDR3 protein: CASSLDPSGNTIYF
CDR3 DNA: TGTGCCAGCAGCTTGGACCCCTCTGGAAACACCATATATTTT
V gene: TRBV5-8
D gene: NA
J gene: TRBJ1-3
clone size: NA

CDR3 protein: CASSLGVGGTTNQPQHF
CDR3 DNA: TGTGCCAGCAGCTTAGGGGTAGGGGGTACTACTAATCAGCCCCAGCATTTT
V gene: TRBV5-6
D gene: NA
J gene: TRBJ1-5
clone size: NA